This T cell receptor beta chain comes out of a study of early T cells in non-severe SARS-CoV-2 infection. Study in general: Chains were not paired, and sequencing was done on bulk RNA from unsorted whole blood. Study-level results: CD4 and private specificities were missed by VDJdb matching, which favored anti-spike CD8 responses.

Trimming took 3 bases from V and 3 from J, leaving 15 bases between them. CDR3 length equals 15 residues. From germline, CDR1 is SGHTA and CDR2 FQGNSA. Unique molecular identifier tags were affixed to discrete cDNA molecules. TCRdb recomputed calls from the 5' RACE reads with MiXCR, one row per CDR3 protein. The sample has some 57,000 distinct CDR3 sequences; about 5.6% are singletons. This clonotype was observed many times. As yet, its antigen is unknown. The V and J genes are TRBV7-2 and TRBJ2-7; D is possibly TRBD1 (5 bases). The source material was whole blood. This receptor was taken from an adult who was a healthcare worker with PCR-confirmed SARS-CoV-2 infection or an uninfected control (not recorded which). The CDR3 sequence: CASSFQTGLFYEQYF. CDR3 nucleotide sequence: TGTGCCAGCAGCTTTCAAACAGGTCTGTTCTACGAGCAGTACTTC.